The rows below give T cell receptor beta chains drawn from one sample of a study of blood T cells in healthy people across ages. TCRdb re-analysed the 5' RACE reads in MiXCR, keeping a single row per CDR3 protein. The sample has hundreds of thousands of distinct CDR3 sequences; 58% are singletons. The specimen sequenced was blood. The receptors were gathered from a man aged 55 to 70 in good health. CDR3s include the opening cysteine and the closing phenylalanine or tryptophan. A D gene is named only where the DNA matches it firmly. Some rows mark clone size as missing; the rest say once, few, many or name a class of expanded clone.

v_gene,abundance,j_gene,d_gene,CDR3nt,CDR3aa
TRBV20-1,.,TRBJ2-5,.,TGCAGTGCCGACGGGCAGTCCCAAGAGACCCAGTACTTC,CSADGQSQETQYF
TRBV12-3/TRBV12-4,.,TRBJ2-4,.,TGTGCCAGCAGCATTGAGGGGAACATTCAGTACTTC,CASSIEGNIQYF
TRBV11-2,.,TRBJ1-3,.,TGTGCCAGCAGCTTCGCCTACAGGGCGAGAAGTGGAAACACCATATATTTT,CASSFAYRARSGNTIYF
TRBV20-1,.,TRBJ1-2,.,TGCAGTGCTAGAGGGGACGGAACCTATGGCTACACCTTC,CSARGDGTYGYTF
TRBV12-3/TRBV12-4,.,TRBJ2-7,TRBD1,TGTGCCAGCACCTGGACAGGGGAAGGCTACGAGCAGTACTTC,CASTWTGEGYEQYF
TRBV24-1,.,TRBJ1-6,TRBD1,TGTGCCACCGCTCGGGACAGTAATTCACCCCTCCACTTT,CATARDSNSPLHF
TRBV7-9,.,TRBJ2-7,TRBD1,TGTGCCAGCAGCTGGACAGGCCCGGGTGGCTACGAGCAGTACTTC,CASSWTGPGGYEQYF
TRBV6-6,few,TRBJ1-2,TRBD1,TGTGCCAGCACCCTCCCCCGGACAGGGGGGATTATGGATGGCTACACCTTC,CASTLPRTGGIMDGYTF
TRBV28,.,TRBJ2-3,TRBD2,TGTGCCAGCAGTTCGCCCCAAGCGGGGGACACAGATACGCAGTATTTT,CASSSPQAGDTDTQYF
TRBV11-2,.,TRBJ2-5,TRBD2,TGTGCCAGCAGGCCTCCTAGCGGGGGGTGGGAGACCCAGTACTTC,CASRPPSGGWETQYF
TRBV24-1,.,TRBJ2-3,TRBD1,TGTGCCACCAGTGATCCCAAGTTTGCGGGACAGGGTATAGATACGCAGTATTTT,CATSDPKFAGQGIDTQYF
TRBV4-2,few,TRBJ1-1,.,TGTGCCAGCAGAAGGATGATTGGGGGAGACGGGAACACTGAAGCTTTCTTT,CASRRMIGGDGNTEAFF
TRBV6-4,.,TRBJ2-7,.,TGTGCCAGCAGTGCGGAGGCAGGAGCCTACGAGCAGTACTTC,CASSAEAGAYEQYF
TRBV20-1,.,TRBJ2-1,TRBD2,TGCAGTGCTAGGTTGGTCCAGCGGGGCTACAATGAGCAGTTCTTC,CSARLVQRGYNEQFF
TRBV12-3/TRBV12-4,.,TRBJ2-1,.,TGTGCCAGCAGATTAGCGTCTTACAATGAGCAGTTCTTC,CASRLASYNEQFF
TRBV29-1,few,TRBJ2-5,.,TGCAGCGTTGGGGGGTTCCAAGAGACCCAGTACTTC,CSVGGFQETQYF
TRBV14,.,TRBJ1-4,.,TGTGCCAGCAGCCAAGATACTGGGGCTAATGAAAAACTGTTTTTT,CASSQDTGANEKLFF
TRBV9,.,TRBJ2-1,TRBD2,TGTGCCAGCAGCGTGGGCGGGGGGGCTGCCTACAATGAGCAGTTCTTC,CASSVGGGAAYNEQFF
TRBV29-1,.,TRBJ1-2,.,TGCAGCGTTGGGGGGCCGAAGACCTATGGCTACACCTTC,CSVGGPKTYGYTF
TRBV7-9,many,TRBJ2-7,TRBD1,TGTGCCAGCAGCTTAGAAAGACGGACAGGGGACGAGCAGTACTTC,CASSLERRTGDEQYF
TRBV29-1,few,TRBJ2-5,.,TGCAGCGCAAGACAGCACCAAGAGACCCAGTACTTC,CSARQHQETQYF
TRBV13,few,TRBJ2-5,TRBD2,TGTGCCAGCAGCTCCATAGCGGGGGGGCTTTTGGAGACCCAGTACTTC,CASSSIAGGLLETQYF
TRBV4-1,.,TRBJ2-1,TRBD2,TGCGCCAGCAGCACCCCCGGGACTAGCGGTTTAGAGCAGTTCTTC,CASSTPGTSGLEQFF
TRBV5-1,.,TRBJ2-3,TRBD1,TGCGCCAGCAGTTCCCGTCAGGGGGCTGCAGATACGCAGTATTTT,CASSSRQGAADTQYF
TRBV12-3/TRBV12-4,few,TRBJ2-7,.,TGTGCCAGCAGTACCCGGGACATAACCTCCTACGAGCAGTACTTC,CASSTRDITSYEQYF
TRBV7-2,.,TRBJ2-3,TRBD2,TGTGCCAGCAGTTGGGGGGGTAGCACAGATACGCAGTATTTT,CASSWGGSTDTQYF
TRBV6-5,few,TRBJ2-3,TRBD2,TGTGCCAGCCTCCCACCGGGAGGGGGAGATACGCAGTATTTT,CASLPPGGGDTQYF
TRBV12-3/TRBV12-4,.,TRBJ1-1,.,TGTGCCAGCAGTTTACTCGGGGTGAGCACTGAAGCTTTCTTT,CASSLLGVSTEAFF
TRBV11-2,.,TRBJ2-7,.,TGTGCCAGCAGCGTAGTCGGGGCTCACGAGCAGTACTTC,CASSVVGAHEQYF
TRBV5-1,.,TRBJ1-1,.,TGCGCCAGCAGCTTGGGGGCAGGGACCAACACTGAAGCTTTCTTT,CASSLGAGTNTEAFF
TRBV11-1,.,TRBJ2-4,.,TGTGCCAGCAGCCTTACCGCCGCCAGGGTCTACTCCACCCAACTATACAATGAGCAGTACTTC,CASSLTAARVYSTQLYNEQYF
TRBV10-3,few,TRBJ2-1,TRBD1,TGTGCCATCAGTGGGCAGGGGGCCTACAATGAGCAGTTCTTC,CAISGQGAYNEQFF
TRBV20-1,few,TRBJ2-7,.,TGCAGTGCTAAACCCTGGCAGGGGGGATACGAGCAGTACTTC,CSAKPWQGGYEQYF
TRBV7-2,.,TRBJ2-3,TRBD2,TGTGCCAGCAGCCTTACCGTTAGCGGGGGGCCGCGGGATACGCAGTATTTT,CASSLTVSGGPRDTQYF
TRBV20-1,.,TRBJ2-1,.,TGCAGTGCCAGATGGGCCGCCCAAGAGCAGTTCTTC,CSARWAAQEQFF
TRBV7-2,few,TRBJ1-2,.,TGTGCCAGCAGCTTAGGACATCGCCGTCATGGAAGCTATGGCTACACCTTC,CASSLGHRRHGSYGYTF
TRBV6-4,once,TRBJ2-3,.,TGTGCCAGCAGTGACTCTTCGGGGCTGGTGCTTACAGAGACGCAGTATTTT,CASSDSSGLVLTETQYF
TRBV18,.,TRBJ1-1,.,TGTGCCAGCTCAGCCCGACAGAACACTGAAGCTTTCTTT,CASSARQNTEAFF
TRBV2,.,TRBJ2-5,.,TGTGCCAGCAATACAGGGCCTGTGGGAGAGGAGACCCAGTACTTC,CASNTGPVGEETQYF
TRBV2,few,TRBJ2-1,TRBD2,TGTGCCAGCATGGAGCCGGGGGGGAATGAGCAGTTCTTC,CASMEPGGNEQFF
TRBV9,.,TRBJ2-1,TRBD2,TGTGCCAGCAGCGTAGGTAGCGGGGGGGCCTTGGATGAGCAGTTCTTC,CASSVGSGGALDEQFF
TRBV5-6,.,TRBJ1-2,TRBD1,TGTGCCAGCAGCTTGGGCGACAGGGTACAGGACTACACCTTC,CASSLGDRVQDYTF
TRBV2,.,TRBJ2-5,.,TGTGCCAGCAGCCGATTGGGCCAGGGGCAAGAGACCCAGTACTTC,CASSRLGQGQETQYF
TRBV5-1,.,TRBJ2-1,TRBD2,TGCGCCAGCAGCTTAAGACTAGCGGGAGTTAATGAGCAGTTCTTC,CASSLRLAGVNEQFF
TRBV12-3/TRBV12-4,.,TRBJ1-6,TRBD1,TGTGCCAGCAGTTTTGGGACAGGGACGGGTAATTCACCCCTCCACTTT,CASSFGTGTGNSPLHF
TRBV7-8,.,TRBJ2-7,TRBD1,TGTGCCAGCAGCTTAGGCTTCGCGACAGGGTACTACAATGAGCAGTACTTC,CASSLGFATGYYNEQYF
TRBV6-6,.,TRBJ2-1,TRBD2,TGTGCCAGCAGTTTCGCGACTAGCGGGGGAGGTGATGAGCAGTTCTTC,CASSFATSGGGDEQFF
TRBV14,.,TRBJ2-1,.,TGTGCCAGCAGCCAAGGGGGTCTTCTTAATGAGCAGTTCTTC,CASSQGGLLNEQFF
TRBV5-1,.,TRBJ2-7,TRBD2,TGCGCCAGCAGCTCCGGGACTAGCGGTCCCGAGCAGTACTTC,CASSSGTSGPEQYF
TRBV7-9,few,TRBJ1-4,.,TGTGCCAGCGTACCCGAGGGGCCCTATGAAAAACTGTTTTTT,CASVPEGPYEKLFF
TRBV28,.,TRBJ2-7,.,TGTGCCAGCAGCCCATTGCTCGCAAGCTCCTACAATGAGCAGTACTTC,CASSPLLASSYNEQYF
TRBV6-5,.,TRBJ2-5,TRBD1,TGTGCCAGCAGCCCTTGGGACAGGGGGCAAGAGACCCAGTACTTC,CASSPWDRGQETQYF
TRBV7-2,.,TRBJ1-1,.,TGTGCCAGCAGCTTAACAGCCGGGCTCTCGAACACTGAAGCTTTCTTT,CASSLTAGLSNTEAFF
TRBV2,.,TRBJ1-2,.,TGTGCCAGCAGAGCTGTTGGCTACACCTTC,CASRAVGYTF